This T cell receptor (beta chain) stems from a study of regulatory T cells in long-lasting Graves disease. Study background: Treatment with antithyroid drugs for over 5 years, together with positive TSH receptor antibodies, meant persistent Graves' disease.

V lost 4 bases, J lost 3 bases, and 6 bases stayed unmatched. The CDR3 is 14 residues long. Germline V gene data show CDR1 as SNHLY and CDR2 as FYNNEI. Building the TCR beta libraries relied on iRepertoire HTBI primers, and CDR3 regions underwent Arm-PCR. TCRdb reprocessed the multiplex PCR reads via MiXCR and lists one record per CDR3 protein. The top ten hold 7.8% of the sample, which has roughly 450,000 distinct CDR3 sequences, less than 25% seen once. Overall study findings and caveats: For persistent Graves' patients, TCR diversity was lower than for newly diagnosed ones. Persistent disease favored TRBV28, TRBJ1-2 and TRBJ2-5.

This clonotype came up many times. Its target is not known. Stated time point: persistent/refractory GD, antithyroid drugs over 5 years with positive TRAb. The TCR library was made from RNA extracted from PBMCs. Clinicians diagnosed Graves' disease using American Thyroid Association guidelines. This TCR was recovered from a female donor with Graves disease. Material: peripheral blood mononuclear cells (PBMCs), obtained when the disease was refractory, from a patient treated with antithyroid drugs. The chain is built from TRBV2 and TRBJ2-7; 7 bases fit TRBD2. This CDR3 reads CASSGELAVYEQYF. The CDR3 coding sequence is TGTGCCAGCAGTGGGGAGCTAGCGGTCTACGAGCAGTACTTC. Full variable domain (remainder filled in from reference TRBV2 and TRBJ2-7): EPEVTQTPSHQVTQMGQEVILRCVPISNHLYFYWYRQILGQKVEFLVSFYNNEISEKSEIFDDQFSVERPDGSNFTLKIRSTKLEDSAMYFCASSGELAVYEQYFGPGTRLTVT.